Below are 3 T cell receptor beta chains sequenced from a single sample in a study of CD8 T cells in Susac syndrome. The RNA, roughly 0.5 to 1 ug, was put through reverse transcription using random hexamers. MiXCR was run by TCRdb on the immunoSEQ multiplex PCR reads, yielding one entry per CDR3 protein. The sample records around 56,000 distinct CDR3 sequences, 85% to 95% being singletons. Sample: CD8+ T cells from PBMCs. The receptors were gathered from a human donor in good health.

The genes are TRBV29-1 and TRBJ2-7; TRBD2 aligns across 15 bases. V was pared by 2 bases and J by 4 bases, with 9 bases of the junction left unmatched. CDR3 length: 17 amino acids. Per germline, CDR1 SQVTM and CDR2 ANQGSEA. CDR3 region: CSVESLGLAGGVYEQYF. For the CDR3, the DNA is TGCAGCGTTGAATCACTGGGACTAGCGGGGGGCGTGTACGAGCAGTACTTC.

The chain joins TRBV6-6 to TRBJ1-5; 11 bases agree with TRBD1. Germline V gene data show CDR1 as MNHNY and CDR2 as SVGAGI (reference sequence). Losses at the gene ends were 0 bases for V and 7 bases for J; bases not matched to a gene: 2. CDR3 length equals 15 residues. The DNA of the CDR3 is TGTGCCAGCAGTTACTCGGGACAGGGGGGACAGCCCCAGCATTTT. Translated: CASSYSGQGGQPQHF.

This clonotype has more than one count but fewer than ten. DNA of the CDR3: TGTGCCAGCAGCTTAGCGCCCCAGGGCTTGGGCTACACCTTC. The encoded protein is CASSLAPQGLGYTF. The chain uses TRBV11-2 and TRBJ1-2; D possibly corresponds to TRBD1 (5 bases). This CDR3 comprises 14 residues. Trimming left V 1 base short and J 8 bases short, with 14 bases between. From germline, CDR1 is SGHAT and CDR2 FQNNGV.